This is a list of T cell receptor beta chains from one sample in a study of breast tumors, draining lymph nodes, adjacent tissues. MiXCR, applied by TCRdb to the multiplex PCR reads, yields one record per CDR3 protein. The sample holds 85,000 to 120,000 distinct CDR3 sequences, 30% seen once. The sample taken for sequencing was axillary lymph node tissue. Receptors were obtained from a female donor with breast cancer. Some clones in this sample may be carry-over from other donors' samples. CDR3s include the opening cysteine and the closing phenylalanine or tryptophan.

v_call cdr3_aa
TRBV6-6 CALRGGSSYEQYF
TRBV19 CASSTLGGPPGLSYTF
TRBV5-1 CASSLDSDFTDTQYF
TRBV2 CASSSDTTKQYF
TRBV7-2 CASSLGDPSNEQFF
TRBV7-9 CASSLGREGNTEETQYF
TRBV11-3 CASSLVGPGADTQYF
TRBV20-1 CSANRDRSSYNEQFF
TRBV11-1 CASSPDQKNTIYF
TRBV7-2 CASSLTTNEKLFF
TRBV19 CASSKGPGLVSNEQFF
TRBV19 CASSIGQLGDTQYF
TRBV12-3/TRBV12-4 CASSSPGHSFSTGDNEQFF
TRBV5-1 CASSTDREGSYTF
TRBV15 CATSRDRAAKETQYF
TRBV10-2 CASSPPGQVTDTQYF
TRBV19 CASHPAEGSVLGANVLTF
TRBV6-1 CASRRQGEEGYTF
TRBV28 CASSLGHLNQPQHF
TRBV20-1 CSAVNLRDSNNEQFF
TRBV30 CAWSVVLAGDEQFF
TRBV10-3 CAISDRGMGGTDTQYF
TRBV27 CASRRQGLGELFF
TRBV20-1 CSARDRNSPLHF
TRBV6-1 CASRSGRVSYEQYF
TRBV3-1 CASQETEGYGYTF
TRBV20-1 CSARDQIRTGAGYTF
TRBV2 CASSEWQVGTEAFF
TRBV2 CASSEGELFF
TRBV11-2 CASSSPRGGERGDYGYTF
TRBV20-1 CSATNWGAANTGELFF
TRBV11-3 CASSQDLAVGGGTQYF
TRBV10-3 CAISESGLVYTGNEQFF
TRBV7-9 CASSLVAGTAGGYTF
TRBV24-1 CATKGQGSHEQYF
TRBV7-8 CASSHPNRGGNEQFF
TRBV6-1 CASSEHDGLAGSRGTQYF
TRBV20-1 CSAIDLLETQYF
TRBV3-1 CASSPLSGETQYF
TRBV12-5 CATLGGNGYTF
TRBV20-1 CSARAGIYNEQFF
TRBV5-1 CANGRTAKNIQYF
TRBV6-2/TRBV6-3 CASSYSDRISGNTIYF
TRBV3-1 CASSQERGQPQHF
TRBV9 CASSVDGIGNSPLHF
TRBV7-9 CASSLSPASGANVLTF
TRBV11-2 CASSFVASSYEQYF
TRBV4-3 CASSQEFGGQGTQYF
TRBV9 CASSEGGRNEQFF
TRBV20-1 CSARLQGVPGELFF
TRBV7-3 CASSLSGPAGRDTQYF
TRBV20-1 CSATGTGRIQPQHF
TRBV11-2 CASSLEGRASGNTIYF
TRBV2 CASSDDSLYEQYF
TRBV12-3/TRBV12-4 CASSWGQGSQETQYF
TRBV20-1 CSARDVSGGWDRGFF
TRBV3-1 CASSQEIGQGWNEQFF
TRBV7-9 CASSTHPEGIYEQYF